A single sample is the source of the 29 T cell receptor beta chains below, sequenced in a study of shared T cell receptors in the human thymus (dated by TCRdb to the early 2020s). Libraries were prepared through the immunoSEQ multiplex PCR assay. TCRdb retrieved this table from immuneACCESS and kept in-frame rearrangements only. Not all clones are present; in checked studies, unresolved V genes account for under half, and no reason is known for the remainder. For this sample the table gives about 380,000 clones, of which 85% to 95% were detected only once. In total, the top ten clones hold 0.015% to 0.025% of the sample. Sequenced sample: thymocytes. The receptors originated from a human donor.

The V call is TRBV4-1, the J call TRBJ2-7; no definite D call. Germline CDR1 is MGHRA and CDR2 is YSYEKL. CDR3 length: 19 amino acids. Between the trimmed V and J ends, which lost 1 base and 4 bases, there was a span of 26 bases. The CDR3 is CASSQAPGRSIRILYEQYF. The DNA of the CDR3 is TGCGCCAGCAGCCAAGCTCCAGGCCGATCGATTAGAATTCTTTACGAGCAGTACTTC.

The chain is built from TRBV7-2 and TRBJ2-5; D is possibly TRBD2 (6 bases). Germline CDR1 SGHTA, CDR2 FQGNSA. This CDR3 is built from 16 residues. V shed 5 bases and J shed 0 bases, with 16 bases lying between them. Here the CDR3 reads CASSPRRDQNQETQYF. Written as DNA, the CDR3 is TGTGCCAGCAGCCCTCGGCGGGACCAGAACCAAGAGACCCAGTACTTC.

The chain links TRBV5-1 to TRBJ1-4, with 9 bases lining up with TRBD1. CDR3 size: 14 residues. The V gene end was trimmed by 6 bases and the J gene end by 5 bases; junction bases not matched to a gene: 5. Germline CDR1 reads SGHRS; CDR2 reads YFSETQ. The CDR3 region is CASTGDRENEKLFF. CDR3 DNA sequence: TGCGCCAGCACCGGGGACAGGGAGAATGAAAAACTGTTTTTT.

The chain recombines TRBV20-1 with TRBJ1-1; D is unresolved. V was cut by 6 bases and J by 9 bases, with 11 bases left in between. CDR3 length equals 10 residues. The V gene's germline CDR1 is DFQATT and CDR2 SNEGSKA (reference sequence). The CDR3 loop reads CSAGEPKAFF. CDR3 nucleotide sequence: TGCAGTGCGGGAGAGCCCAAAGCTTTCTTT.

The chain joins TRBV7-8 to TRBJ2-5, with D maybe TRBD2 (5 bases). CDR1 is SGHVS, CDR2 FQNEAQ, per germline. This CDR3 contains 16 residues. Trimming took off 1 base at V and 5 bases at J, with 17 bases between the two ends. The CDR3 DNA follows: TGTGCCAGCAGCTTAGGAGTTGGCAGGTGGGAGGAGACCCAGTACTTC. It yields the protein CASSLGVGRWEETQYF.

The chain joins TRBV6-1 to TRBJ2-2; D is unclear. Germline loops: CDR1 MNHNS, CDR2 SASEGT. Between the trimmed V and J ends, which lost 10 bases and 0 bases, there was a span of 9 bases. This CDR3 contains 13 residues. DNA of the CDR3: TGTGCCACCAAACCCGCGAACACCGGGGAGCTGTTTTTT. This codes for CATKPANTGELFF.

This clone was counted only a few times. The chain carries TRBV10-1 and TRBJ2-1; 10 bases fit TRBD1. Trimming at V came to 4 bases and at J to 5 bases, leaving 14 bases not matched to a gene. The CDR3 spans 18 residues. In germline, CDR1 is WNHNN, CDR2 SYGVQD (reference sequence). The CDR3 nucleotides read TGCGCCAGCAGTGGGGAGACAGGGGGCTCGATGGGACACAATGAGCAGTTCTTC. Protein product: CASSGETGGSMGHNEQFF.

The V gene is TRBV27, the J gene TRBJ1-4, with no clear D. The germline V gene has CDR1 MNHEY and CDR2 SMNVEV (reference sequence). The CDR3 runs to 15 residues. Trimming took off 6 bases at V and 0 bases at J, with 11 bases between the two ends. In DNA form, the CDR3 reads TGTGCCAGCAGCCCCCTACCTGCAACTAATGAAAAACTGTTTTTT. The encoded protein is CASSPLPATNEKLFF.

This clone was seen only once. This rearrangement joins TRBV7-8 to TRBJ1-1, with D uncertain. The CDR3 sequence is 13 residues long. The germline V gene has CDR1 SGHVS and CDR2 FQNEAQ. With 5 bases removed from V and 0 bases from J, the gap between germline ends came to 7 bases. CDR3 sequence: CASSHDMNTEAFF. CDR3 DNA sequence: TGTGCCAGCAGCCATGACATGAACACTGAAGCTTTCTTT.

Turning to this clone: Other DNA sequences in this specimen translate into the identical CDR3. V usage is TRBV4-3 and J usage is TRBJ2-3; 7 bases align to TRBD2. Germline assignment: CDR1 LGHNA and CDR2 YSLEER. The CDR3 extends over 15 amino acids. Unmatched junction bases numbered 2, after V lost 2 bases and J lost 0 bases. The CDR3 DNA reads TGCGCCAGCAGCCAAACTAGCGTCAGCACAGATACGCAGTATTTT. Translation gives CASSQTSVSTDTQYF.

The rearrangement joins TRBV28 to TRBJ2-6; either TRBD1 or TRBD2 may fit D (5 bases each). From germline, CDR1 is MDHEN and CDR2 SYDVKM. The V gene lost 5 bases and the J gene lost 0 bases, with 11 bases spanning the gap. This CDR3 is 16 amino acids long. In DNA form, the CDR3 reads TGTGCCAGCAGTCTCTCGAGGGGCTCTGGGGCCAACGTCCTGACTTTC. This sequence encodes CASSLSRGSGANVLTF.

The V call is TRBV9, the J call TRBJ2-7; 9 bases line up with TRBD2. Germline values: CDR1 SGDLS, CDR2 YYNGEE. J was trimmed by 6 bases and V by 2 bases; bases with no gene match: 18. This CDR3 has 18 amino acids. CDR3 coding DNA: TGTGCCAGCAGCGTCCGATTTTCGACTAGCGGCGACTACCCCGAGCAGTACTTC. Its protein is CASSVRFSTSGDYPEQYF.

V gene TRBV30 combines with J gene TRBJ1-2; TRBD1 matches at 7 bases. J gave up 3 bases and V 3 bases, and 7 bases lay outside the gene matches. The CDR3 spans 14 residues. The V gene's germline CDR1 is GTSNPN and CDR2 SVGIG (reference sequence). The DNA of the CDR3 is TGTGCCTGGAGGGGTAGGCAGGGGGACTATGGCTACACCTTC. It specifies CAWRGRQGDYGYTF.

J is TRBJ2-7 and V is TRBV6-1; TRBD2 is a possible D gene (5 bases). The CDR3 covers 12 residues. CDR1 is MNHNS, CDR2 SASEGT, per germline. Trimming stripped 8 bases from V and 4 bases from J, with 12 bases between. The CDR3 DNA reads as TGTGCCAGCGAGAGGGTCCTTTACGAGCAGTACTTC. This sequence encodes CASERVLYEQYF.

The CDR3 DNA reads TGTGCCAGCAGTTTAGGAGGGGCCCAAGAGACCCAGTACTTC. Its translation is CASSLGGAQETQYF. The chain has TRBV28 and TRBJ2-5; a weak D match, TRBD2 (6 bases). The length of the CDR3 is 14 residues. V was shortened by 2 bases and J by 1 base, with 8 bases between the two germline ends. Germline loops: CDR1 MDHEN, CDR2 SYDVKM.

The chain recombines TRBV6-1 with TRBJ2-7, with TRBD2 identical over 13 bases. The CDR3 is 19 amino acids. The trim removed 4 bases at V and 2 bases at J, leaving 14 bases unmatched. Germline V CDR1 and CDR2: MNHNS, SASEGT. CDR3 amino acids: CASSARLLGTSGIAYEQYF. In DNA form, the CDR3 reads TGTGCCAGCAGTGCCCGCTTACTCGGGACTAGCGGGATCGCCTACGAGCAGTACTTC.

The chain combines TRBV27 with TRBJ2-7, with 7 bases matching TRBD2. After removal of 5 bases from V and 0 bases from J, the junction contained 16 bases not matched to a gene. The CDR3 is made up of 18 amino acids. From germline, CDR1 is MNHEY and CDR2 SMNVEV (reference sequence). CDR3 in DNA: TGTGCCAGCAGTCCCCCACCGGGGGAGCGGGAAAGCTCCTACGAGCAGTACTTC. Its translation: CASSPPPGERESSYEQYF.

The CDR3 DNA is TGTGCCAGCAGCCCAGGGGCCCTAGGTTCCTACGAGCAGTACTTC. It yields the protein CASSPGALGSYEQYF. The chain carries TRBV9 and TRBJ2-7; D might be TRBD1 (6 bases). Between the trimmed V and J ends, which lost 4 bases and 1 base, there was a span of 15 bases. Germline loops: CDR1 SGDLS, CDR2 YYNGEE. This CDR3 is 15 amino acids long.

V usage is TRBV5-1 and J usage is TRBJ2-3; D call uncertain. V was pared by 4 bases and J by 0 bases, with 6 bases between. This CDR3 has 13 amino acids. Germline assignment: CDR1 SGHRS and CDR2 YFSETQ. As DNA, the CDR3 is TGCGCCAGCAGCCGGGCTAGCACAGATACGCAGTATTTT. This gives the protein CASSRASTDTQYF.

The genes are TRBV14 and TRBJ2-6, with 8 bases that match TRBD1. Germline V gives CDR1 SGHDN, CDR2 FVKESK. CDR3 size: 16 residues. V lost 0 bases, J lost 4 bases, and 2 bases stayed unmatched. DNA for the CDR3: TGTGCCAGCAGCCAAGAGGACAGGGACGGGGCCAACGTCCTGACTTTC. Its translation: CASSQEDRDGANVLTF. The variable domain in full, with the rest retrieved from reference TRBV14 and TRBJ2-6, is EAGVTQFPSHSVIEKGQTVTLRCDPISGHDNLYWYRRVMGKEIKFLLHFVKESKQDESGMPNNRFLAERTGGTYSTLKVQPAELEDSGVYFCASSQEDRDGANVLTFGAGSRLTVL.

In DNA form, the CDR3 reads TGTGCCAGCAGTCGGCCGGGCTCCACTATGACTAGCCCCTACGAGCAGTACTTC. The encoded protein is CASSRPGSTMTSPYEQYF. The chain has TRBV28 and TRBJ2-7; 7 bases fit TRBD2. This CDR3 is 18 amino acids long. Germline V gene lookup returns CDR1 MDHEN and CDR2 SYDVKM. The trim removed 5 bases at V and 2 bases at J, leaving 18 bases unmatched.

The chain uses TRBV7-6 and TRBJ2-3; TRBD2 is a possible D gene (5 bases). This CDR3 comprises 19 residues. CDR1 and CDR2 from the germline V gene are SGHVS and FNYEAQ. Trimming cost V 2 bases and J 3 bases, with 24 bases left between them. This CDR3 is CASSLLKRDSLSTTDTQYF. The CDR3 nucleotides are TGTGCCAGCAGCTTATTGAAACGGGATTCTCTGTCGACGACAGATACGCAGTATTTT.

The rearrangement uses TRBV5-6 and TRBJ2-3; D is undetermined. The germline V gene has CDR1 SGHDT and CDR2 YYEEEE. The CDR3 has 18 amino acids. V was trimmed by 3 bases and J by 0 bases, leaving 20 bases between them. CDR3 bases: TGTGCCAGCAGCTCCCACGACCCTCTCGCGGAAAGCACAGATACGCAGTATTTT. Amino acids: CASSSHDPLAESTDTQYF.

V usage is TRBV19 and J usage is TRBJ2-1, with D perhaps matching TRBD2 (5 bases). This CDR3 is 12 amino acids long. Germline loops: CDR1 LNHDA, CDR2 SQIVND (reference sequence). V was clipped by 7 bases and J by 5 bases, with 9 bases between them. The CDR3 DNA sequence: TGTGCCAGTACTGGCGGGCACAATGAGCAGTTCTTC. It encodes CASTGGHNEQFF. The full variable domain, in which reference TRBV19 and TRBJ2-1 provide the parts outside the CDR3, is DGGITQSPKYLFRKEGQNVTLSCEQNLNHDAMYWYRQDPGQGLRLIYYSQIVNDFQKGDIAEGYSVSREKKESFPLTVTSAQKNPTAFYLCASTGGHNEQFFGPGTRLTVL.

V usage is TRBV2 and J usage is TRBJ2-3, with 15 bases fitting TRBD2. The CDR3 sequence is 18 residues long. Germline loops: CDR1 SNHLY, CDR2 FYNNEI. V was clipped by 6 bases and J by 0 bases; unmatched bases: 7. The chain's CDR3 is CASRPRGTSGRSTDTQYF. The CDR3 DNA is TGTGCCAGCAGGCCCCGAGGGACTAGCGGGAGGAGCACAGATACGCAGTATTTT.

This clone has just a few counts. The V gene is TRBV28, the J gene TRBJ1-1; no clear D. Per germline, CDR1 MDHEN and CDR2 SYDVKM. Trimming removed 5 bases from V and 3 bases from J, with 10 bases in between. This CDR3 has 13 amino acids. The CDR3 sequence is CASSPLGDTEAFF. CDR3 sequence (DNA): TGTGCCAGCAGTCCCTTAGGTGACACTGAAGCTTTCTTT.

This clone occurred once. This chain joins TRBV29-1 and TRBJ2-1, with TRBD2 as a possible D gene (5 bases). Trimming pared 0 bases from V and 1 base from J, leaving 13 bases between. This CDR3 has 16 residues. Germline assignment: CDR1 SQVTM and CDR2 ANQGSEA. The CDR3 nucleotides are TGCAGCGTTGAAGATCACTTTCGGGGTTCCTACAATGAGCAGTTCTTC. Translated, it gives CSVEDHFRGSYNEQFF.

V gene TRBV7-2 combines with J gene TRBJ2-4; 8 nucleotides match TRBD2. V was pared by 1 base and J by 0 bases, with 2 bases of the junction left unmatched. The CDR3 contains 16 residues. Germline CDR1 reads SGHTA; CDR2 reads FQGNSA. CDR3 bases: TGTGCCAGCAGCTTAGTAGCGGGACTAGCCAAAAACATTCAGTACTTC. Its translation: CASSLVAGLAKNIQYF.

The CDR3 protein is CAISVGTSPINEQFF. DNA for the CDR3: TGTGCCATCAGTGTCGGGACTAGCCCTATAAATGAGCAGTTCTTC. The chain employs TRBV10-3 and TRBJ2-1, with 9 positions matching TRBD2. The germline gives CDR1 ENHRY, CDR2 SYGVKD. This CDR3 spans 15 amino acids. V was pared by 4 bases and J by 7 bases, with 8 bases of the junction left unmatched.